The entry below describes one T cell receptor (beta chain). These data are taken from a study of neoadjuvant anti-PD-1 for oral cavity cancer. Assay used: immunoSEQ multiplex PCR; TCRdb lists only in-frame clones, some missing. The top ten clones hold around 4.5% of a sample with more than 9,500 clones, approximately 64% of them seen once. Documented time point: after neoadjuvant nivolumab, at surgical resection. These oral cavity squamous cell carcinomas were HPV-negative and locally advanced. The clonotype comes from a person aged 35 to 85 with oral cavity squamous cell carcinoma. Specimen: PBMCs, collected after nivolumab (anti-PD-1) treatment.

This chain's CDR3 is CASGGDTDTQYF. In nucleotides, the CDR3 is TGTGCCAGCGGAGGCGACACAGATACGCAGTATTTT. The V and J genes are TRBV11-2 and TRBJ2-3, with D possibly TRBD2 on 5 matching bases. The CDR3 length is 12 residues. The V gene lost 8 bases and the J gene lost 2 bases, with 8 bases spanning the gap. Germline CDR1 SGHAT, CDR2 FQNNGV.